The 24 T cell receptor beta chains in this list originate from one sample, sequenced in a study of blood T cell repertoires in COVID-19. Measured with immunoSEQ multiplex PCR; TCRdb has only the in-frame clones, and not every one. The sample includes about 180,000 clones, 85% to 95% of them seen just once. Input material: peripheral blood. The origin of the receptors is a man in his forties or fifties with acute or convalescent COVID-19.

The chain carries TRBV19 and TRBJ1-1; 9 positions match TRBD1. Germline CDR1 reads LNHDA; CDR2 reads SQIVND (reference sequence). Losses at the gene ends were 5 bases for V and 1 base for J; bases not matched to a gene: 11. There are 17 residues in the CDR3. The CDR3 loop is CASSSWGQGSPNTEAFF. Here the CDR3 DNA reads TGTGCCAGTAGTTCCTGGGGACAGGGTTCCCCGAACACTGAAGCTTTCTTT. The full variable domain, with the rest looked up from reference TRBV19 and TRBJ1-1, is DGGITQSPKYLFRKEGQNVTLSCEQNLNHDAMYWYRQDPGQGLRLIYYSQIVNDFQKGDIAEGYSVSREKKESFPLTVTSAQKNPTAFYLCASSSWGQGSPNTEAFFGQGTRLTVV.

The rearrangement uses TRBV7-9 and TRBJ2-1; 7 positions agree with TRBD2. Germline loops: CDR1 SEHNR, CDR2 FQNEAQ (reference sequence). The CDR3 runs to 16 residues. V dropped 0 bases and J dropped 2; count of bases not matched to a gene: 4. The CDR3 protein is CASSLALAGAYNEQFF. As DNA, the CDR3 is TGTGCCAGCAGCTTAGCTTTGGCGGGGGCCTACAATGAGCAGTTCTTC.

The CDR3, as DNA: TGTGCCAGCAGCTTGGGAGGGTCAGAAGATGGGCAGCCCCAGCATTTT. It translates to CASSLGGSEDGQPQHF. J is TRBJ1-5 and V is TRBV5-6; no firm D call. V lost 0 bases and J lost 7, with 17 bases in between. Germline assignment: CDR1 SGHDT and CDR2 YYEEEE. The CDR3 length is 16 residues.

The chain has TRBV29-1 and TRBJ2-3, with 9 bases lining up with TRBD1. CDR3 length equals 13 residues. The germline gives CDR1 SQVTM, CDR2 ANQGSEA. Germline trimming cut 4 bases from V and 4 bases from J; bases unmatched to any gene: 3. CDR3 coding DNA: TGCAGCGTTGGCGGGACAGGGTCAGATACGCAGTATTTT. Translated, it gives CSVGGTGSDTQYF.

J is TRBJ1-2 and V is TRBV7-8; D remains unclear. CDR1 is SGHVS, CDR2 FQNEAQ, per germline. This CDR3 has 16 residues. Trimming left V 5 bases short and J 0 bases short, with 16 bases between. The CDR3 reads CASSPHGGDTNYGYTF. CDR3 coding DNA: TGTGCCAGCAGCCCCCATGGAGGAGATACTAACTATGGCTACACCTTC.

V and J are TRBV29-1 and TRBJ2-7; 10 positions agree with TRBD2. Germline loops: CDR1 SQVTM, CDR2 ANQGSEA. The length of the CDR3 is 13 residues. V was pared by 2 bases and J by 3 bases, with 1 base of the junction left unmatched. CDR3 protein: CSVEKREGYEQYF. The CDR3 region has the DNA TGCAGCGTTGAAAAGCGGGAGGGCTACGAGCAGTACTTC.

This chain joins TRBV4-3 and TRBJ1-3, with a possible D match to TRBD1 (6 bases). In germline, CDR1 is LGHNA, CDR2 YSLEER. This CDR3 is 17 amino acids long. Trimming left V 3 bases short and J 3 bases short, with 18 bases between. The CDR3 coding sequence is TGCGCCAGCAGCCAGAATTCAGGGGCCCCCCTTGGAAACACCATATATTTT. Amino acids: CASSQNSGAPLGNTIYF.

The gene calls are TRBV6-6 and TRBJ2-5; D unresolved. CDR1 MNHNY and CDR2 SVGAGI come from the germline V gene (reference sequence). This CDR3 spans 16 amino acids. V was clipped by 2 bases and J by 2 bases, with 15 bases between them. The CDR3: CASSYQALSRQETQYF. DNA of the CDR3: TGTGCCAGCAGTTACCAAGCTTTGAGCCGTCAAGAGACCCAGTACTTC.

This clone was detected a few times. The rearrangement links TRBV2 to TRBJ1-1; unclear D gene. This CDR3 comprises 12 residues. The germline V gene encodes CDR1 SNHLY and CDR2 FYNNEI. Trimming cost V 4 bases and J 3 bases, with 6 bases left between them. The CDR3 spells CASSVQHTEAFF. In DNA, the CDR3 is TGTGCCAGCAGTGTACAGCACACTGAAGCTTTCTTT.

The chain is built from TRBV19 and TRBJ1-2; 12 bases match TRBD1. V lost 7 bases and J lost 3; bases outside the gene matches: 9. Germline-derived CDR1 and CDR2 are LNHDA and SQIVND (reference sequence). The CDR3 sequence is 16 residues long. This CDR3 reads CASMSGGTGGYYGYTF. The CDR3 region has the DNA TGTGCCAGTATGTCTGGAGGGACAGGGGGCTACTATGGCTACACCTTC.

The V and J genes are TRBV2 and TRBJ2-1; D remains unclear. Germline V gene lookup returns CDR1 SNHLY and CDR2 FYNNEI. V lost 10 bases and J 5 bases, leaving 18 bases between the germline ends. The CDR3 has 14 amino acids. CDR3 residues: CATRTQSRDNEQFF. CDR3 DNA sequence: TGTGCCACGAGAACACAGTCCCGCGACAATGAGCAGTTCTTC.

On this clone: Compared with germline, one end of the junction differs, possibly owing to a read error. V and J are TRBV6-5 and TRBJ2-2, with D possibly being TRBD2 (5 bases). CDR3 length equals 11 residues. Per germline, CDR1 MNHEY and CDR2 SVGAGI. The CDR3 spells CASRSTGKLFF. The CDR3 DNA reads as TGTGCCAGCAGATCAACCGGGAAGCTGTTTTTT.

CDR3 region: CASSPTSGGPDTQYF. CDR3 coding DNA: TGTGCCAGCAGCCCGACTAGCGGGGGGCCAGATACGCAGTATTTT. V is TRBV7-3 and J is TRBJ2-3, with 13 nucleotides matching TRBD2. The J segment lost 4 bases and the V segment lost 5 bases, leaving 3 bases of the junction unmatched. CDR1 and CDR2 (germline): SGHTA, FQGTGA. The CDR3 runs to 15 residues.

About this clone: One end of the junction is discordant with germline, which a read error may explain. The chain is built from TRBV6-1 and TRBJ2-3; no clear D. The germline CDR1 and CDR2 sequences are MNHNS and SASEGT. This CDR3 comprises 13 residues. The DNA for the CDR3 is TGTGCCAGCAGGGAAGGGCCCCCAGATACGCAGTATTTT. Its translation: CASREGPPDTQYF.

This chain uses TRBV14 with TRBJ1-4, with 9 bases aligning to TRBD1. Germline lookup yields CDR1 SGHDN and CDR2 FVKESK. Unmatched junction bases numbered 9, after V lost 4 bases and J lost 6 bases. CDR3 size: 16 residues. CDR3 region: CASSRPSGTGYEKLFF. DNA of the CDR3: TGTGCCAGCAGCCGCCCGAGTGGGACAGGGTATGAAAAACTGTTTTTT.

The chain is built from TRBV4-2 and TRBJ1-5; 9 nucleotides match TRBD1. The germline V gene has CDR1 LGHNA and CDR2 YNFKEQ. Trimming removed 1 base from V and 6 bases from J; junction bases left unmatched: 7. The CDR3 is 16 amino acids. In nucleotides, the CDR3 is TGTGCCAGCAGCCAAGGATTTTACAGGGGGCTTCAGCCCCAGCATTTT. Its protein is CASSQGFYRGLQPQHF.

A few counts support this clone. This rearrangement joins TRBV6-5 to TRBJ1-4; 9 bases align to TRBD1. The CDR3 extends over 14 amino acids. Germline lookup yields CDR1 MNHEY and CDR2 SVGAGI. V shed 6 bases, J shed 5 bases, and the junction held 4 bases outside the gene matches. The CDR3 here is CASSRTGGNEKLFF. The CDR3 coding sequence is TGTGCCAGCAGCCGAACAGGGGGCAATGAAAAACTGTTTTTT.

CDR3 in amino acids: CASSQIQGHTQYF. The CDR3 DNA is TGTGCCAGCAGCCAAATACAGGGCCATACGCAGTATTTT. The chain is built from TRBV3-1 (or the pseudogene TRBV3-2) and TRBJ2-3; possibly TRBD1 for D (6 bases). V was cut by 2 bases and J by 7 bases, with 10 bases left in between. This CDR3 spans 13 amino acids. The germline gives CDR1 LGHDT, CDR2 YNNKEL (reference sequence).

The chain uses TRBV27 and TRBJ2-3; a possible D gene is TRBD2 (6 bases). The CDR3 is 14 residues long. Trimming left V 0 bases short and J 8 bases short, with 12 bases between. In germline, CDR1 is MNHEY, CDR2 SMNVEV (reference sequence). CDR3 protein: CASSLSGRGSTQYF. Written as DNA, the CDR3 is TGTGCCAGCAGTTTATCGGGACGGGGGTCTACGCAGTATTTT.

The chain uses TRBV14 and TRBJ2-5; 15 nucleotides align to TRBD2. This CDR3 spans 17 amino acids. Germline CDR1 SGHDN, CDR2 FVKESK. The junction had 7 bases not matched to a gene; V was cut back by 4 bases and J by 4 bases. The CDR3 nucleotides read TGTGCCAGCAGCCCGCGGACTAGCGGGAGGGCCGGAGAGACCCAGTACTTC. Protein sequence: CASSPRTSGRAGETQYF. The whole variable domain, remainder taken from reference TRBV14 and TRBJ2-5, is EAGVTQFPSHSVIEKGQTVTLRCDPISGHDNLYWYRRVMGKEIKFLLHFVKESKQDESGMPNNRFLAERTGGTYSTLKVQPAELEDSGVYFCASSPRTSGRAGETQYFGPGTRLLVL.

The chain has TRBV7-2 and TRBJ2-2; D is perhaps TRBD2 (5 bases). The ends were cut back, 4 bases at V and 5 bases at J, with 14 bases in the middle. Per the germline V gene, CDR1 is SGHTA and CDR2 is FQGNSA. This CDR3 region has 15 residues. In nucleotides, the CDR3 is TGTGCCAGCAGCTCTAGGAGGCTTGGGACCGGGGAGCTGTTTTTT. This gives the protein CASSSRRLGTGELFF.

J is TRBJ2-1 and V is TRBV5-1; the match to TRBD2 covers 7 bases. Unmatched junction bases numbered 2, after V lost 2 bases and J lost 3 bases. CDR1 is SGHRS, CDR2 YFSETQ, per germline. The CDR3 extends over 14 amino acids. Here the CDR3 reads CASSFRGDYNEQFF. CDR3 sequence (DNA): TGCGCCAGCAGCTTCCGGGGGGACTACAATGAGCAGTTCTTC.

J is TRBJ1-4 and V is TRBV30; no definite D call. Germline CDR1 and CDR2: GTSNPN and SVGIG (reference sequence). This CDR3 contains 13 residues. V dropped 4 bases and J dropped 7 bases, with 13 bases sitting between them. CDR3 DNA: TGTGCCTGGACTCAACCGGGAGGTGAAAAACTGTTTTTT. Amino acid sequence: CAWTQPGGEKLFF. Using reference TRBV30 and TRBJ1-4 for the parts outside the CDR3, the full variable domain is SQTIHQWPATLVQPVGSPLSLECTVEGTSNPNLYWYRQAAGRGLQLLFYSVGIGQISSEVPQNLSASRPQDRQFILSSKKLLLSDSGFYLCAWTQPGGEKLFFGSGTQLSVL.

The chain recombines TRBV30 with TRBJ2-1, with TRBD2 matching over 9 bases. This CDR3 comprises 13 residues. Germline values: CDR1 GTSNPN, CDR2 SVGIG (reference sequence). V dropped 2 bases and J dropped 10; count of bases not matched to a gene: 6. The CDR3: CAWSLQTSGEQFF. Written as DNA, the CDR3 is TGTGCCTGGAGTTTACAGACTAGCGGAGAGCAGTTCTTC.